This T cell receptor beta chain was found in a study of vaccination effects on CD4 cells after COVID-19. Method: immunoSEQ multiplex PCR; TCRdb's copy keeps in-frame clones and lacks some. The sample lists around 69,000 clones, more than 60% seen once, with about 2.5% in the top ten. The length of the CDR3 is 13 residues. Germline assignment: CDR1 MDHEN and CDR2 SYDVKM. V was pared by 8 bases and J by 8 bases, with 16 bases between. General study findings and limits: Convalescent patients were scarce, and early post-infection timepoints were absent.

This clone was seen only a few times. What it recognizes is unknown. Investigators separated out CD4+ T cells once 9 to 11 days of culture had passed. Each person got two doses of an mRNA SARS-CoV-2 vaccine, BNT162b2 or mRNA-1273. The origin of this receptor is a human donor who received a COVID-19 vaccine. The input for sequencing was CD4+ T cells from PBMCs cultured without peptide, taken after COVID-19 vaccination. The chain employs TRBV28 and TRBJ2-1; D is perhaps TRBD1 or TRBD2 (7 bases each). Written as DNA, the CDR3 is TGTGCCAGCGGGAGGGGGCCTCGGTATGAGCAGTTCTTC. Translated: CASGRGPRYEQFF.